The 23 T cell receptor beta chains below all came from one sample that was sequenced in a study of cytomegalovirus exposure and HLA in healthy donors. Amplification used 60 Vbeta primers and 13 Jbeta primers. The protocol was immunoSEQ multiplex PCR, while the TCRdb copy is restricted to in-frame clones and leaves out a portion. Of some 130,000 clones in the sample, 70% to 85% were seen once. The specimen sequenced was PBMCs. All receptors come from a boy between 2 and 15 years old in good health and CMV-seronegative.

This rearrangement joins TRBV27 to TRBJ1-1, with D possibly matching TRBD1 (5 bases). V lost 4 bases and J 0 bases, leaving 9 bases between the germline ends. This CDR3 has 14 amino acids. Germline assignment: CDR1 MNHEY and CDR2 SMNVEV (reference sequence). The CDR3 DNA follows: TGTGCCAGCAGTTGGGGCCCCTTGAACACTGAAGCTTTCTTT. Encoded protein: CASSWGPLNTEAFF.

The V gene is TRBV30, the J gene TRBJ1-1; D may be TRBD1 (6 bases). The germline V gene has CDR1 GTSNPN and CDR2 SVGIG (reference sequence). The CDR3 is made up of 14 amino acids. V shed 6 bases and J shed 6 bases, with 20 bases lying between them. The CDR3 DNA reads as TGTGCCTGTCGGTTGTGGGGGCGCGAAGCTGAAGCTTTCTTT. Residues: CACRLWGREAEAFF.

This chain connects TRBV6-5 to TRBJ2-1; D ambiguous. Germline CDR1 is MNHEY and CDR2 is SVGAGI. This CDR3 contains 11 residues. Trimming took off 5 bases at V and 6 bases at J, with 5 bases between the two ends. The CDR3 reads CASSPGNEQFF. CDR3 bases: TGTGCCAGCAGTCCCGGCAATGAGCAGTTCTTC.

The rearrangement uses TRBV7-9 and TRBJ2-3; TRBD2 matches 10 bases. Germline V CDR1 and CDR2: SEHNR, FQNEAQ (reference sequence). There are 16 residues in the CDR3. The V segment lost 8 bases and the J segment 5 bases; nucleotides outside the gene matches: 13. For the CDR3, the DNA is TGTGCCAGCCTAGCCGGGCTAGCGGGGGAGGAAGATACGCAGTATTTT. Its protein product is CASLAGLAGEEDTQYF.

The chain employs TRBV28 and TRBJ1-2; 7 bases are a match to TRBD1. The CDR3 contains 14 residues. CDR1 is MDHEN and CDR2 is SYDVKM in the germline V gene. J lost 3 bases, V lost 2 bases, and 3 bases had no gene match. This CDR3 is CASSLDREDYGYTF. CDR3 coding DNA: TGTGCCAGCAGTTTAGACAGGGAGGACTATGGCTACACCTTC.

The chain employs TRBV13 and TRBJ2-1, with 7 nucleotides matching TRBD2. Per germline, CDR1 PRHDT and CDR2 FYEKMQ (reference sequence). The ends lost 2 bases at V and 15 bases at J; junction bases unmatched: 13. This CDR3 comprises 14 residues. The CDR3 is CASSLTGGVGSAFF. The CDR3 region has the DNA TGTGCCAGCAGCTTAACGGGAGGAGTAGGATCTGCGTTCTTC.

The V and J genes are TRBV15 and TRBJ1-1; D is undetermined. V lost 6 bases and J 5 bases, leaving 10 bases between the germline ends. Germline assignment: CDR1 LNHNV and CDR2 YYDKDF (reference sequence). The CDR3 spans 12 residues. The CDR3 protein is CATSEGRTEAFF. The CDR3, as DNA: TGTGCCACCAGTGAAGGGAGAACTGAAGCTTTCTTT.

V is TRBV6-4 and J is TRBJ2-2; D is perhaps TRBD1 (6 bases). The length of the CDR3 is 14 residues. Looked up from germline, CDR1 is MRHNA and CDR2 is SNTAGT. V dropped 0 bases and J dropped 6 bases, with 8 bases sitting between them. The CDR3 region is CASSDSYRAGELFF. CDR3 bases: TGTGCCAGCAGTGACTCGTACAGGGCCGGGGAGCTGTTTTTT.

This chain links TRBV5-8 with TRBJ2-7; either TRBD1 or TRBD2 may supply D (5 bases each). Germline V lookup: CDR1 SGHTS, CDR2 YDEGEE. V dropped 2 bases and J dropped 8 bases, with 8 bases sitting between them. There are 11 residues in the CDR3. CDR3 loop: CASSFPGQQYV. The CDR3 DNA is TGTGCCAGCAGCTTCCCGGGACAGCAGTACGTC.

This clone was seen a handful of times. The J gene is TRBJ2-3, the V gene TRBV11-3, with 14 nucleotides matching TRBD2. CDR1 is SGHNT and CDR2 is YENEEA in the germline V gene. CDR3 length equals 20 residues. V was clipped by 2 bases and J by 0 bases; unmatched bases: 10. This CDR3 reads CASSLSGGLAGGSSTDTQYF. CDR3 DNA sequence: TGTGCCAGCAGCTTATCCGGAGGACTAGCGGGGGGCTCTAGCACAGATACGCAGTATTTT. The full variable domain, its missing parts supplied by reference TRBV11-3 and TRBJ2-3, is EAGVVQSPRYKIIEKKQPVAFWCNPISGHNTLYWYLQNLGQGPELLIRYENEEAVDDSQLPKDRFSAERLKGVDSTLKIQPAELGDSAVYLCASSLSGGLAGGSSTDTQYFGPGTRLTVL.

This clone has a count of ten or more. The same CDR3 can be traced to other DNA sequences in this sample. The rearrangement links TRBV6-4 to TRBJ2-3, with 10 bases aligning to TRBD2. The CDR3 spans 15 residues. Looked up from germline, CDR1 is MRHNA and CDR2 is SNTAGT. V dropped 6 bases and J dropped 1; count of bases not matched to a gene: 4. CDR3 sequence: CASSLTSGGTDTQYF. CDR3 coding DNA: TGTGCCAGCAGCCTAACTAGCGGGGGCACAGATACGCAGTATTTT.

This rearrangement joins TRBV29-1 to TRBJ2-1; D gene unclear. Per germline, CDR1 SQVTM and CDR2 ANQGSEA. Trimming left V 5 bases short and J 9 bases short, with 11 bases between. CDR3 size: 11 residues. CDR3 amino acids: CSVPIRVEQFF. In nucleotides, the CDR3 is TGCAGCGTTCCAATTCGGGTTGAGCAGTTCTTC.

Of note for this clone: The junction and the germline gene differ at one end; a read error may be behind it. This chain links TRBV7-7 with TRBJ2-2; D remains unclear. Germline CDR1 reads SSHAT; CDR2 reads FNYEAQ (reference sequence). This CDR3 has 13 residues. The CDR3 nucleotides are TGTGCTAGCAGCCCCCAGGTGGCCGGGGAGCTGTTTTTT. It specifies CASSPQVAGELFF.

This clone was recorded only once. The chain couples TRBV6-5 to TRBJ2-3; TRBD1 agrees at 8 bases. The CDR3 sequence is 15 residues long. The germline V gene has CDR1 MNHEY and CDR2 SVGAGI. With 3 bases clipped from V and 6 bases from J, the junction kept 8 bases outside the gene matches. The CDR3 region has the DNA TGTGCCAGCAGTTATGGACAGGGTATTGTGGATACGCAGTATTTT. It yields the protein CASSYGQGIVDTQYF.

The chain couples TRBV5-6 to TRBJ1-3; no reliable D call. The CDR3 length is 15 residues. Germline V gives CDR1 SGHDT, CDR2 YYEEEE. Trimming shortened V by 2 bases and J by 3 bases, and 12 bases separated the two germline ends. The CDR3 DNA sequence: TGTGCCAGCAGCTTTCCCGGGTATGATGGAAACACCATATATTTT. Protein: CASSFPGYDGNTIYF. Full variable domain (missing parts from reference TRBV5-6 and TRBJ1-3): DAGVTQSPTHLIKTRGQQVTLRCSPKSGHDTVSWYQQALGQGPQFIFQYYEEEERQRGNFPDRFSGHQFPNYSSELNVNALLLGDSALYLCASSFPGYDGNTIYFGEGSWLTVV.

The chain links TRBV7-9 to TRBJ2-1; D remains unclear. The germline V and J ends were trimmed by 2 bases and 5 bases, with 7 bases remaining between them. CDR1 is SEHNR, CDR2 FQNEAQ, per germline (reference sequence). The CDR3 is made up of 13 amino acids. The DNA for the CDR3 is TGTGCCAGCAGCTTATACGGTGACAATGAGCAGTTCTTC. It encodes CASSLYGDNEQFF. Combining the CDR3 with reference TRBV7-9 and TRBJ2-1 gives the whole variable domain DTGVSQNPRHKITKRGQNVTFRCDPISEHNRLYWYRQTLGQGPEFLTYFQNEAQLEKSRLLSDRFSAERPKGSFSTLEIQRTEQGDSAMYLCASSLYGDNEQFFGPGTRLTVL.

The chain uses TRBV30 and TRBJ2-7; 7 bases line up with TRBD2. This CDR3 comprises 13 residues. Looked up from germline, CDR1 is GTSNPN and CDR2 is SVGIG (reference sequence). With 4 bases clipped from V and 2 bases from J, the junction kept 5 bases outside the gene matches. CDR3 sequence: CAWNKRDPYEQYF. CDR3 coding DNA: TGTGCCTGGAACAAGCGGGACCCCTACGAGCAGTACTTC.

In its sample, this clone was seen a few times. The rearrangement uses TRBV28 and TRBJ1-2; TRBD1 is a possible D gene (6 bases). With 6 bases removed from V and 8 bases from J, the gap between germline ends came to 10 bases. Germline lookup yields CDR1 MDHEN and CDR2 SYDVKM. The CDR3 length is 11 residues. Here the CDR3 reads CASRGTPGYTF. The CDR3 nucleotides are TGTGCCAGCAGGGGGACACCAGGCTACACCTTC.

The V call is TRBV2, the J call TRBJ1-2, with TRBD1 as a possible D gene (6 bases). Germline assignment: CDR1 SNHLY and CDR2 FYNNEI. V was cut by 7 bases and J by 4 bases, with 13 bases left in between. This CDR3 comprises 13 residues. DNA of the CDR3: TGTGCCAGCACGGGGGGCACTCGCTATGGCTACACCTTC. Translation gives CASTGGTRYGYTF. Drawing the rest from reference TRBV2 and TRBJ1-2, the complete variable domain is EPEVTQTPSHQVTQMGQEVILRCVPISNHLYFYWYRQILGQKVEFLVSFYNNEISEKSEIFDDQFSVERPDGSNFTLKIRSTKLEDSAMYFCASTGGTRYGYTFGSGTRLTVV.

The chain uses TRBV6-4 and TRBJ2-1; D is unclear. This CDR3 is 13 amino acids long. V was trimmed by 3 bases and J by 2 bases, leaving 5 bases between them. Germline CDR1 is MRHNA and CDR2 is SNTAGT. The CDR3 bases are TGTGCCAGCAGTGAAAGCACCTACAATGAGCAGTTCTTC. This encodes CASSESTYNEQFF.

The chain joins TRBV29-1 to TRBJ1-1; 9 bases align to TRBD1. The CDR3 sequence is 18 residues long. Unmatched junction bases numbered 17, after V lost 6 bases and J lost 0 bases. Germline CDR1 reads SQVTM; CDR2 reads ANQGSEA. The CDR3 loop is CSVGTGGLSFNMNTEAFF. The DNA of the CDR3 is TGCAGCGTGGGAACAGGGGGCCTCTCCTTTAACATGAACACTGAAGCTTTCTTT.

The sample holds one count of this clone. The J gene is TRBJ2-5, the V gene TRBV25-1; D gene unclear. The V end lost 5 bases, the J end lost 3 bases, and 10 bases lay between the germline ends. This CDR3 has 13 amino acids. The germline gives CDR1 MGHDK, CDR2 SYGVNS. CDR3 bases: TGTGCCAGCAGTTACCGACATGAAGAGACCCAGTACTTC. Protein: CASSYRHEETQYF.

The rearrangement uses TRBV5-4 and TRBJ2-7, with a weak D call TRBD1 (6 bases). V was trimmed by 6 bases and J by 3 bases, leaving 13 bases between them. Germline V gene lookup returns CDR1 SGHNT and CDR2 YYREEE (reference sequence). The CDR3 runs to 13 residues. DNA of the CDR3: TGTGCCAGCACCCTGACAGGAGGCTACGAGCAGTACTTC. It codes for CASTLTGGYEQYF.